The rows below give T cell receptor beta chains drawn from one sample of a study of lymphopenia after photon versus proton radiotherapy. Produced via immunoSEQ multiplex PCR; TCRdb's table is partial and in-frame only. This sample has approximately 80,000 clones; about 83% occur once, and the top ten carry 1.2% to 1.5%. Sequenced material: peripheral blood, taken from a patient treated with proton-based radiotherapy. Receptor source: a man aged 55 to 70 with pancreatic cancer. CDR3s include the opening cysteine and the closing phenylalanine or tryptophan. D genes are given only for firm matches. The size field is filled for only some rows; it gives once, few, many or a size class.

>NA|TRBV28|TRBJ2-3|16|NA
CASSLTGNSHTDTQYF
TGTGCCAGCAGTTTAACCGGGAACTCTCACACAGATACGCAGTATTTT
>few|TRBV7-2|TRBJ2-6|16|NA
CASSIRSGSGANVLTF
TGTGCCAGCAGCATTAGGTCAGGGTCTGGGGCCAACGTCCTGACTTTC
>NA|TRBV5-1|TRBJ2-1|16|TRBD2
CASSLVASGTYNEQFF
TGCGCCAGCAGCTTGGTGGCTAGCGGGACTTACAATGAGCAGTTCTTC
>NA|TRBV2|TRBJ2-1|15|NA
CASSGRGKGYNEQFF
TGTGCCAGCAGTGGTCGTGGGAAAGGCTACAATGAGCAGTTCTTC
>NA|TRBV2|TRBJ1-5|13|NA
CASSLGNNQPQHF
TGTGCCAGCAGTCTGGGGAACAATCAGCCCCAGCATTTT
>NA|TRBV5-1|TRBJ1-3|15|NA
CASSTELGNMNTIYF
TGCGCCAGCAGCACGGAGTTAGGGAACATGAACACCATATATTTT
>NA|TRBV5-1|TRBJ2-1|17|NA
CASGDIGSLHSYNEQFF
TGCGCCAGCGGAGATATCGGGTCCCTCCACTCCTACAATGAGCAGTTCTTC
>NA|TRBV7-9|TRBJ2-4|15|NA
CASSLSSGAKNIQYF
TGTGCCAGCAGCTTGTCCTCTGGGGCCAAAAACATTCAGTACTTC
>NA|TRBV9|TRBJ1-4|17|NA
CASSVGPGSGPNEKLFF
TGTGCCAGCAGCGTAGGTCCAGGGTCAGGCCCTAATGAAAAACTGTTTTTT
>NA|TRBV27|TRBJ2-3|16|TRBD2
CASSRPSGSLTDTQYF
TGTGCCAGCAGTCGGCCTAGCGGATCCCTCACAGATACGCAGTATTTT
>NA|TRBV5-1|TRBJ2-1|13|NA
CASSGGLYNEQFF
TGCGCCAGCTCCGGTGGTCTCTACAATGAGCAGTTCTTC
>once|TRBV4-2|TRBJ2-1|17|TRBD2
CASSQDMTSGPYNEQFF
TGTGCCAGCAGCCAAGATATGACTAGCGGCCCCTACAATGAGCAGTTCTTC
>NA|TRBV4-2|TRBJ2-7|15|NA
CASSHRAEGGYEQYF
TGTGCCAGCAGCCACCGAGCGGAGGGGGGCTACGAGCAGTACTTC
>NA|TRBV15|TRBJ2-2|15|NA
CATSRDRLGTGELFF
TGTGCCACCAGCAGAGACCGACTGGGCACCGGGGAGCTGTTTTTT
>NA|TRBV7-2|TRBJ2-1|15|NA
CASSLSQRGLGEQFF
TGTGCCAGCAGCTTATCCCAGCGCGGACTTGGAGAGCAGTTCTTC
>NA|TRBV5-5|TRBJ1-4|12|NA
CASSWDPEKLFF
TGTGCCAGCAGCTGGGACCCTGAAAAACTGTTTTTT
>NA|TRBV10-3|TRBJ2-1|17|NA
CAISVAGPAVSYNEQFF
TGTGCCATCAGTGTAGCTGGCCCAGCGGTCTCCTACAATGAGCAGTTCTTC
>NA|TRBV18|TRBJ2-7|18|TRBD2
CASSAQTGTSGRVREQYF
TGTGCCAGCTCGGCTCAAACCGGGACTAGCGGGAGAGTGAGAGAGCAGTACTTC
>NA|TRBV6-1|TRBJ1-5|15|NA
CASILITGANQPQHF
TGTGCCAGCATACTCATCACGGGGGCGAATCAGCCCCAGCATTTT
>NA|TRBV25-1|TRBJ2-1|12|NA
CASRRDFNEQFF
TGTGCCAGCAGGAGGGATTTTAATGAGCAGTTCTTC
>NA|TRBV11-2|TRBJ2-2|15|NA
CASSLGTTNTGELFF
TGTGCCAGCAGCTTAGGGACAACGAACACCGGGGAGCTGTTTTTT
>NA|TRBV7-2|TRBJ1-5|14|NA
CASSLQGRDQPQHF
TGTGCCAGCAGCTTACAGGGCCGAGACCAGCCCCAGCATTTT
>NA|TRBV19|TRBJ1-1|14|NA
CASRQQGLNTEAFF
TGTGCCAGTAGACAACAGGGCCTGAACACTGAAGCTTTCTTT
>NA|TRBV30|TRBJ2-5|13|TRBD1
CAWSVDRGKTQYF
TGTGCCTGGAGTGTGGACAGGGGAAAGACCCAGTACTTC
>NA|TRBV5-1|TRBJ2-7|16|TRBD1
CASSLPGTGNSYEQYF
TGCGCCAGCAGCTTGCCCGGGACAGGGAACTCCTACGAGCAGTACTTC
>NA|TRBV12-5|TRBJ2-1|16|TRBD2
CASGSSSGNSYNEQFF
TGTGCTAGTGGTTCATCTAGCGGGAACTCCTACAATGAGCAGTTCTTC
>once|TRBV4-1|TRBJ1-6|15|NA
CASSQESTVRSPLHF
TGCGCCAGCAGCCAAGAGTCGACAGTACGGTCACCCCTCCACTTT
>NA|TRBV6-1|TRBJ1-1|14|TRBD1
CASSVQTGFTEAFF
TGTGCCAGCAGTGTCCAGACAGGGTTCACTGAAGCTTTCTTT
>NA|TRBV18|TRBJ2-7|16|NA
CASSLPVLAGSLEQYF
TGTGCCAGCTCACTACCTGTTCTAGCAGGGTCCCTCGAGCAGTACTTC
>NA|TRBV5-1|TRBJ2-5|15|NA
CASSFSVGSQETQYF
TGCGCCAGCAGCTTTTCTGTCGGGAGCCAAGAGACCCAGTACTTC
>NA|TRBV6-5|TRBJ1-1|12|TRBD1
CASSPWDRELVF
TGTGCCAGCAGTCCCTGGGACAGGGAGCTTGTCTTT
>NA|TRBV7-2|TRBJ2-4|15|NA
CASSLMRAAKNIQYF
TGTGCCAGCAGCTTAATGCGGGCGGCCAAAAACATTCAGTACTTC
>NA|TRBV5-1|TRBJ2-1|12|TRBD1
CASRKTGDEQFF
TGCGCCAGCAGAAAGACAGGGGATGAGCAGTTCTTC
>NA|TRBV14|TRBJ2-1|15|TRBD2
CASSQTSGWSNEQFF
TGTGCCAGCAGCCAGACTAGCGGCTGGAGCAATGAGCAGTTCTTC
>NA|TRBV11-1|TRBJ1-3|17|NA
CASSSTGGPNSGNTIYF
TGTGCCAGCAGCTCGACGGGGGGACCGAACTCTGGAAACACCATATATTTT
>NA|TRBV18|TRBJ2-7|14|TRBD2
CASSPLAGEYEQYF
TGTGCCAGCTCACCACTAGCGGGAGAGTACGAGCAGTACTTC
>NA|TRBV14|TRBJ2-3|21|TRBD2
CASSQGEILAGESFLSGTQYF
TGTGCCAGCAGCCAAGGAGAAATATTAGCGGGAGAGAGCTTTCTTTCGGGTACGCAGTATTTT
>NA|TRBV6-1|TRBJ1-4|16|TRBD1
CASSELDRVPNEKLFF
TGTGCCAGCAGTGAGCTTGACAGGGTCCCCAATGAAAAACTGTTTTTT
>NA|TRBV19|TRBJ2-6|17|TRBD1
CASSSGDRISGANVLTF
TGTGCCAGTAGTAGCGGGGACAGGATCTCTGGGGCCAACGTCCTGACTTTC
>NA|TRBV5-1|TRBJ2-7|15|TRBD2
CASSLGLAASYEQYF
TGCGCCAGCAGCTTGGGACTAGCGGCCTCCTACGAGCAGTACTTC
>NA|TRBV29-1|TRBJ2-1|16|NA
CSVEDRGPSSYNEQFF
TGCAGCGTTGAAGATCGGGGCCCGAGCTCCTACAATGAGCAGTTCTTC